These 26 T cell receptor beta chains were sequenced from one sample in a study of T cell responses to AZD1222 COVID-19 vaccine. Assay: immunoSEQ multiplex PCR; the TCRdb copy retains only in-frame clones and omits some. The repertoire includes roughly 81,000 clones, around 85% of them detected once, and approximately 8% sits in the top ten. The sample in question was peripheral blood, obtained on day 0 of AZD1222 vaccination. The receptors stem from an adult in good health.

The chain combines TRBV30 with TRBJ1-1; D remains unclear. This CDR3 has 14 amino acids. Trimming removed 1 base from V and 6 bases from J, with 15 bases in between. CDR1 GTSNPN and CDR2 SVGIG come from the germline V gene (reference sequence). The CDR3 region has the DNA TGTGCCTGGAGTGGTCGGCGTTACAACGCTGAAGCTTTCTTT. This sequence encodes CAWSGRRYNAEAFF.

V gene TRBV7-3 combines with J gene TRBJ2-3; 9 bases are shared with TRBD2. Germline V gene sequence: CDR1 SGHTA, CDR2 FQGTGA. Trimming removed 5 bases from V and 5 bases from J; junction bases left unmatched: 11. The CDR3 consists of 16 residues. The CDR3 coding sequence is TGTGCCAGCAGCCGATCCGTAGCGGGAGTGGGAGATACGCAGTATTTT. Amino acid sequence: CASSRSVAGVGDTQYF.

V usage is TRBV27 and J usage is TRBJ1-1; D is undetermined. V dropped 0 bases and J dropped 4 bases, with 12 bases sitting between them. Germline values: CDR1 MNHEY, CDR2 SMNVEV (reference sequence). The CDR3 covers 15 residues. In DNA form, the CDR3 reads TGTGCCAGCAGTTTATCTTCGGGTGGCGTCACTGAAGCTTTCTTT. Residues: CASSLSSGGVTEAFF.

J is TRBJ2-7 and V is TRBV7-6, with 13 positions matching TRBD2. J gave up 2 bases and V 1 base, and 11 bases lay outside the gene matches. CDR1 and CDR2 (germline): SGHVS, FNYEAQ. This CDR3 is built from 19 residues. CDR3 DNA: TGTGCCAGCAGCTTAGGCCCAAGGACTAGCGGGAGAAAGCCCTACGAGCAGTACTTC. Protein sequence: CASSLGPRTSGRKPYEQYF.

The V and J genes are TRBV15 and TRBJ2-5; D is undetermined. In germline, CDR1 is LNHNV, CDR2 YYDKDF (reference sequence). V lost 5 bases and J lost 5, with 15 bases in between. There are 14 residues in the CDR3. CDR3 nucleotide sequence: TGTGCCACCAGCCAACGAACGGGTGCGGAGACCCAGTACTTC. It codes for CATSQRTGAETQYF.

The J gene is TRBJ2-7, the V gene TRBV5-1; 7 bases are shared with TRBD2. Germline-derived CDR1 and CDR2 are SGHRS and YFSETQ. V was pared by 5 bases and J by 0 bases, with 14 bases of the junction left unmatched. This CDR3 spans 17 amino acids. CDR3 bases: TGCGCCAGCAGTTTTGAGATAGCGGGCCGAAGCTCCTACGAGCAGTACTTC. Translating it yields CASSFEIAGRSSYEQYF.

V gene TRBV28 combines with J gene TRBJ2-1, with D possibly TRBD1 on 5 matching bases. The CDR3 has 13 amino acids. V was cut by 0 bases and J by 5 bases, with 5 bases left in between. Germline V gives CDR1 MDHEN, CDR2 SYDVKM. The CDR3 spells CASSLWGHNEQFF. CDR3 in DNA: TGTGCCAGCAGTTTATGGGGGCACAATGAGCAGTTCTTC.

The V gene is TRBV6-6, the J gene TRBJ2-3; possibly TRBD2 for D (6 bases). Trimming cost V 7 bases and J 5 bases, with 19 bases left between them. The CDR3 extends over 15 amino acids. Germline V gene sequence: CDR1 MNHNY, CDR2 SVGAGI (reference sequence). The CDR3 protein is CASTARGTLKDTQYF. The CDR3 DNA follows: TGTGCCAGCACCGCCCGGGGGACTTTGAAAGATACGCAGTATTTT.

The gene calls are TRBV15 and TRBJ1-5; D call uncertain. The CDR3 is 12 residues long. Germline CDR1 reads LNHNV; CDR2 reads YYDKDF (reference sequence). Between the trimmed V and J ends, which lost 7 bases and 7 bases, there was a span of 11 bases. CDR3 in DNA: TGTGCCACCAAGGGCGGCGACCAGCCCCAGCATTTT. Translated, it gives CATKGGDQPQHF.

The chain employs TRBV12-5 and TRBJ2-3, with 9 positions matching TRBD2. V shed 6 bases, J shed 4 bases, and the junction held 11 bases outside the gene matches. This CDR3 is built from 16 residues. Germline V gene sequence: CDR1 LGHNT, CDR2 FRNRAP. The CDR3 loop is CASGPLAGRGADTQYF. The CDR3 DNA reads TGTGCTAGTGGCCCACTAGCGGGCCGGGGTGCAGATACGCAGTATTTT.

This clone was counted a few times. The DNA for the CDR3 is TGTGCCAGCAGCGTAGGTCTAGCCCCTACATGGGAGCAGTTCTTC. It codes for CASSVGLAPTWEQFF. V is TRBV9 and J is TRBJ2-1; D may be TRBD2 (5 bases). This CDR3 has 15 residues. CDR1 SGDLS and CDR2 YYNGEE come from the germline V gene. V was clipped by 0 bases and J by 10 bases, with 17 bases between them.

The V call is TRBV7-9, the J call TRBJ2-1; TRBD2 matches 8 bases. This CDR3 is 13 amino acids long. V shed 6 bases and J 8 bases; nucleotides not matched to a gene: 6. CDR1 is SEHNR and CDR2 is FQNEAQ in the germline V gene (reference sequence). DNA of the CDR3: TGTGCCAGCAGTTCTAGCGGGCCATATGAGCAGTTCTTC. Translation: CASSSSGPYEQFF.

V gene TRBV19 combines with J gene TRBJ1-3; the D is unclear. The CDR3 has 15 residues. The V end was cut by 4 bases, the J end by 0 bases, with 10 bases between. CDR1 and CDR2 (germline): LNHDA, SQIVND (reference sequence). The CDR3 bases are TGTGCCAGTAGTACCCGGACGGACTCTGGAAACACCATATATTTT. Protein product: CASSTRTDSGNTIYF.

The chain employs TRBV2 and TRBJ2-1, with TRBD2 matching 14 bases. Unmatched junction bases numbered 7, after V lost 6 bases and J lost 9 bases. This CDR3 spans 15 amino acids. CDR1 and CDR2 (germline): SNHLY, FYNNEI. CDR3 in DNA: TGTGCCAGCAGGGCCGGGACTAGCGGGAGAGGTGAGCAGTTCTTC. Translation: CASRAGTSGRGEQFF.

The chain employs TRBV7-2 and TRBJ2-7; no clear D. The CDR3 sequence is 15 residues long. Germline loops: CDR1 SGHTA, CDR2 FQGNSA. The V end lost 5 bases, the J end lost 0 bases, and 14 bases lay between the germline ends. For the CDR3, the DNA is TGTGCCAGCAGCAATTACGTGGGCGCCTCCTACGAGCAGTACTTC. Amino acid sequence: CASSNYVGASYEQYF.

The rearrangement links TRBV5-1 to TRBJ2-5, with 7 positions matching TRBD1. The CDR3 consists of 13 residues. Unmatched junction bases numbered 2, after V lost 1 base and J lost 5 bases. The germline gives CDR1 SGHRS, CDR2 YFSETQ. The CDR3 DNA reads TGCGCCAGCAGCTTGACAGGGGATGAGACCCAGTACTTC. It encodes CASSLTGDETQYF.

V is TRBV18 and J is TRBJ2-5; D unresolved. Germline CDR1 reads KGHSH; CDR2 reads LQKENI. The ends were cut back, 6 bases at V and 1 base at J, with 9 bases in the middle. CDR3 size: 13 residues. CDR3 residues: CASSQTPQETQYF. Here the CDR3 DNA reads TGTGCCAGCTCGCAGACACCCCAAGAGACCCAGTACTTC.

The CDR3 loop is CASSISGRMNTEAFF. The CDR3 DNA follows: TGTGCCAGTAGTATATCTGGACGGATGAACACTGAAGCTTTCTTT. V gene TRBV19 combines with J gene TRBJ1-1; no clear D. The CDR3 runs to 15 residues. V was shortened by 2 bases and J by 0 bases, with 10 bases between the two germline ends. Per the germline V gene, CDR1 is LNHDA and CDR2 is SQIVND (reference sequence).

The chain employs TRBV6-2 or TRBV6-3 and TRBJ2-7; D is uncertain. Germline V CDR1 and CDR2: MNHEY, SVGEGT. Trimming removed 6 bases from V and 0 bases from J, with 18 bases in between. The CDR3 has 16 residues. CDR3 DNA sequence: TGTGCCAGCAGCTCCCGCGGAGAAACACGCTCCTACGAGCAGTACTTC. Its protein is CASSSRGETRSYEQYF.

The rearrangement joins TRBV6-5 to TRBJ2-1; TRBD2 aligns across 13 bases. Germline CDR1 reads MNHEY; CDR2 reads SVGAGI. Trimming removed 0 bases from V and 7 bases from J; junction bases left unmatched: 3. The CDR3 extends over 16 amino acids. The CDR3: CASSYSALAGGNEQFF. The CDR3 nucleotides read TGTGCCAGCAGTTACTCGGCACTAGCGGGAGGGAATGAGCAGTTCTTC.

The chain carries TRBV10-3 and TRBJ1-3, with D perhaps matching TRBD1 (5 bases). The CDR3 sequence is 16 residues long. Per germline, CDR1 ENHRY and CDR2 SYGVKD. V gave up 4 bases and J gave up 0 bases, with 13 bases separating them. The CDR3, as DNA: TGTGCCATCAGTGTGCGGGCAGGGACCTCTGGAAACACCATATATTTT. Its protein product is CAISVRAGTSGNTIYF.

The chain links TRBV28 to TRBJ2-3, with D perhaps TRBD2 (5 bases). The CDR3 length is 13 residues. Germline values: CDR1 MDHEN, CDR2 SYDVKM. Trimming took off 2 bases at V and 6 bases at J, with 9 bases between the two ends. The CDR3 here is CASSLTSQDTQYF. In nucleotides, the CDR3 is TGTGCCAGCAGTTTAACTAGTCAGGATACGCAGTATTTT.

J is TRBJ2-5 and V is TRBV7-9; weak D call: TRBD2 (6 bases). The V end was cut by 7 bases, the J end by 6 bases, with 15 bases between. CDR1 is SEHNR, CDR2 FQNEAQ, per germline (reference sequence). The CDR3 length is 13 residues. CDR3 coding DNA: TGTGCCAGCAATCGGTCGGGAGAAAAGACCCAGTACTTC. This codes for CASNRSGEKTQYF.

As DNA, the CDR3 is TGTGCCAGCAGCCGCCCAGATGACAGGGGGGTTTACGGTGAAAAACTGTTTTTT. Its translation is CASSRPDDRGVYGEKLFF. The V and J genes are TRBV3-1 (or the pseudogene TRBV3-2) and TRBJ1-4, with 9 bases lining up with TRBD1. The CDR3 sequence is 18 residues long. Germline CDR1 and CDR2: LGHDT and YNNKEL (reference sequence). Trimming cost V 4 bases and J 7 bases; bases outside gene matches: 16.

V usage is TRBV28 and J usage is TRBJ2-1; 7 bases map to TRBD2. With V trimmed by 2 bases and J by 15 bases, 16 bases remained unmatched. There are 15 residues in the CDR3. Per the germline V gene, CDR1 is MDHEN and CDR2 is SYDVKM. CDR3 DNA: TGTGCCAGCAGTTTAAGGTCTAGCGGTTCGGGGAGTGGGTTCTTC. It translates to CASSLRSSGSGSGFF.

The chain links TRBV6-1 to TRBJ1-6; no reliable D call. Germline CDR1 and CDR2: MNHNS and SASEGT. CDR3 length: 12 amino acids. Between the trimmed V and J ends, which lost 3 bases and 7 bases, there was a span of 4 bases. In nucleotides, the CDR3 is TGTGCCAGCAGTGAGAGAAATTCACCCCTCCACTTT. Protein: CASSERNSPLHF.